This T cell receptor (beta chain) was sequenced in a study of cytomegalovirus exposure and HLA in healthy donors. Study-wide background: An earlier analysis found some 100 million unique TCR beta sequences from approximately 200 million T cells. Study-wide results and caveats: With DRB1 most and HLA-C fewest, TCR association rates differed between HLA loci in a later analysis. In a later analysis, TCR beta V- and J-gene trimming showed a link to a missense DCLRE1C variant. Presence/absence analyses supposed approximately even sequencing depth among donors.

A note on this clone: Antigen specificity is unknown.

Germline CDR1 GTSNPN, CDR2 SVGIG (reference sequence). The V gene lost 5 bases and the J gene lost 2 bases, with 11 bases spanning the gap. The CDR3 totals 13 residues. In the PCR, 60 Vbeta and 13 Jbeta primers were used. Here immunoSEQ multiplex PCR was the method, and the copy in TCRdb shows in-frame clones only, minus some. The sample has 150,000 to 200,000 clones; approximately 78% are singletons. The sequence derives from a girl aged 2-10 years in good health and CMV-seropositive. The sample comprised PBMCs. The genes are TRBV30 and TRBJ2-3; the D gene is possibly TRBD2 (6 bases). Here the CDR3 reads CAWARDSTDTQYF. The DNA of the CDR3 is TGTGCCTGGGCCCGGGACTCCACAGATACGCAGTATTTT. The variable domain in full, with the rest retrieved from reference TRBV30 and TRBJ2-3, is SQTIHQWPATLVQPVGSPLSLECTVEGTSNPNLYWYRQAAGRGLQLLFYSVGIGQISSEVPQNLSASRPQDRQFILSSKKLLLSDSGFYLCAWARDSTDTQYFGPGTRLTVL.